Below, 26 T cell receptor beta chains from the same sample are listed, as sequenced in a study of blood T cell repertoires in COVID-19. The method was immunoSEQ multiplex PCR; TCRdb's version includes in-frame clones alone and lacks a portion of them. The data show 300,000 to 500,000 clones, 85% to 90% seen once. The specimen sequenced was PBMCs or T cells enriched from blood (not recorded which). All receptors derive from a woman aged 25 to 39 with acute COVID-19.

The chain couples TRBV5-1 to TRBJ2-7; D is unresolved. Germline lookup yields CDR1 SGHRS and CDR2 YFSETQ. The CDR3 loop spans 11 amino acids. Trimming shortened V by 4 bases and J by 1 base, and 3 bases separated the two germline ends. The CDR3 region has the DNA TGCGCCAGCAGCGCGTCCTACGAGCAGTACTTC. Translation gives CASSASYEQYF.

This clone was counted between two and nine times. The J gene is TRBJ1-6, the V gene TRBV4-2; D unresolved. This CDR3 has 15 residues. Germline assignment: CDR1 LGHNA and CDR2 YNFKEQ. V was shortened by 4 bases and J by 6 bases, with 13 bases between the two germline ends. As DNA, the CDR3 is TGTGCCAGCAGCCCTATGGAGGAGTTTAATTCACCCCTCCACTTT. It is translated as CASSPMEEFNSPLHF.

This chain links TRBV6-6 with TRBJ1-5, with D uncertain. V was cut by 6 bases and J by 3 bases, with 12 bases left in between. The CDR3 has 14 amino acids. Germline values: CDR1 MNHNY, CDR2 SVGAGI (reference sequence). The CDR3 here is CASSPDKPNQPQHF. CDR3 bases: TGTGCCAGCAGCCCAGACAAGCCCAATCAGCCCCAGCATTTT.

The gene calls are TRBV5-1 and TRBJ1-1; D is ambiguous. V lost 7 bases and J lost 1, with 5 bases in between. The CDR3 runs 11 residues. Germline V lookup: CDR1 SGHRS, CDR2 YFSETQ. CDR3 nucleotide sequence: TGCGCCAGCCGGGAGAACACTGAAGCTTTCTTT. It codes for CASRENTEAFF. Based on the CDR3 plus reference TRBV5-1 and TRBJ1-1, the full variable domain is KAGVTQTPRYLIKTRGQQVTLSCSPISGHRSVSWYQQTPGQGLQFLFEYFSETQRNKGNFPGRFSGRQFSNSRSEMNVSTLELGDSALYLCASRENTEAFFGQGTRLTVV.

The chain has TRBV24-1 and TRBJ2-3, with TRBD2 matching over 9 bases. The V segment lost 6 bases and the J segment 2 bases; nucleotides outside the gene matches: 5. The CDR3 loop spans 15 amino acids. Germline assignment: CDR1 KGHDR and CDR2 SFDVKD. As DNA, the CDR3 is TGTGCCACCAGTCCCGCTAGCGGGGACACAGATACGCAGTATTTT. It is translated as CATSPASGDTDTQYF.

The V gene is TRBV15, the J gene TRBJ2-1; 9 nucleotides line up with TRBD2. V lost 5 bases, J lost 6 bases, and 5 bases stayed unmatched. The CDR3 covers 14 residues. Germline assignment: CDR1 LNHNV and CDR2 YYDKDF (reference sequence). The CDR3 region has the DNA TGTGCCACCAGCGGCGGACTAGCGCTCAATGAGCAGTTCTTC. Its protein is CATSGGLALNEQFF.

The chain uses TRBV6-5 and TRBJ2-1; D is ambiguous. The CDR3 spans 11 residues. Trimming shortened V by 8 bases and J by 7 bases, and 9 bases separated the two germline ends. CDR1 is MNHEY and CDR2 is SVGAGI in the germline V gene. CDR3 sequence: CASSYLNEQFF. In nucleotides, the CDR3 is TGTGCCAGCTCATACTTGAATGAGCAGTTCTTC.

The chain employs TRBV7-9 and TRBJ1-3, with a possible D match to TRBD1 (6 bases). The length of the CDR3 is 15 residues. The V gene lost 4 bases and the J gene lost 2 bases, with 12 bases spanning the gap. Looked up from germline, CDR1 is SEHNR and CDR2 is FQNEAQ (reference sequence). This CDR3 is CASSSGRGAGNTIYF. CDR3 bases: TGTGCCAGCAGCTCAGGCAGGGGAGCTGGAAACACCATATATTTT.

The rearrangement joins TRBV27 to TRBJ2-7, with D unresolved. V lost 6 bases, J lost 0 bases, and 12 bases lay in between. CDR1 and CDR2 (germline): MNHEY, SMNVEV (reference sequence). The CDR3 extends over 14 amino acids. The chain's CDR3 is CASSPFISSYEQYF. The CDR3 region has the DNA TGTGCCAGCAGCCCCTTTATATCCTCCTACGAGCAGTACTTC.

This clone is a singleton in its sample. The chain is built from TRBV5-1 and TRBJ2-2; 11 bases fit TRBD2. In germline, CDR1 is SGHRS, CDR2 YFSETQ. J gave up 5 bases and V 4 bases, and 7 bases lay outside the gene matches. This CDR3 contains 16 residues. CDR3 coding DNA: TGCGCCAGCAGCCCCTTAGCGGGGGGGCAAACCGGGGAGCTGTTTTTT. This gives the protein CASSPLAGGQTGELFF.

The chain couples TRBV6-5 to TRBJ2-5; TRBD2 matches 12 bases. The germline gives CDR1 MNHEY, CDR2 SVGAGI. The J segment lost 2 bases and the V segment lost 4 bases, leaving 2 bases of the junction unmatched. The CDR3 is 15 amino acids. CDR3 residues: CASSFGTSGQETQYF. CDR3 sequence (DNA): TGTGCCAGCAGTTTCGGGACTAGCGGGCAAGAGACCCAGTACTTC.

This clone was found once. The chain is built from TRBV5-4 and TRBJ1-5; D ambiguous. The CDR3 extends over 14 amino acids. Deletions cut 0 bases from V and 4 bases from J, with 8 bases between. CDR1 and CDR2 (germline): SGHNT, YYREEE (reference sequence). CDR3 residues: CASSLGQLNQPQHF. The CDR3 nucleotides are TGTGCCAGCAGCTTGGGACAACTGAATCAGCCCCAGCATTTT.

This clone has only a few counts. The chain combines TRBV9 with TRBJ1-2, with TRBD1 matching 10 bases. CDR1 SGDLS and CDR2 YYNGEE come from the germline V gene. Trimming cost V 3 bases and J 7 bases; bases outside gene matches: 3. This CDR3 is built from 13 residues. The CDR3 spells CASSGQGASGYTF. In DNA, the CDR3 is TGTGCCAGCAGCGGACAGGGGGCAAGTGGCTACACCTTC.

This chain uses TRBV6-2 or TRBV6-3 with TRBJ2-2, with D possibly TRBD2 on 6 matching bases. V dropped 4 bases and J dropped 6 bases, with 21 bases sitting between them. The CDR3 has 17 residues. Germline V lookup: CDR1 MNHEY, CDR2 SVGEGT. The CDR3 is CASSSRTVGGPPGELFF. In DNA, the CDR3 is TGTGCCAGCAGTTCCCGCACCGTGGGGGGACCCCCCGGGGAGCTGTTTTTT.

The V and J genes are TRBV30 and TRBJ1-1; 7 bases match TRBD1. V was clipped by 4 bases and J by 9 bases; unmatched bases: 14. Germline V gives CDR1 GTSNPN, CDR2 SVGIG (reference sequence). CDR3 size: 14 residues. The CDR3 coding sequence is TGTGCCTGGACCGGGGGACAGAAAAAGAGCAAAGCTTTCTTT. It is translated as CAWTGGQKKSKAFF.

V usage is TRBV6-5 and J usage is TRBJ2-2, with TRBD1 matching over 10 bases. The CDR3 is made up of 16 amino acids. V trimming: 4 bases; J trimming: 5 bases; junction bases outside the gene matches: 7. CDR1 and CDR2 from the germline V gene are MNHEY and SVGAGI. The CDR3 protein is CASSFFRDRGTGELFF. CDR3 in DNA: TGTGCCAGCAGTTTCTTCCGGGACAGGGGTACCGGGGAGCTGTTTTTT.

The chain links TRBV4-1 to TRBJ1-1, with 8 bases matching TRBD1. V lost 1 base and J lost 10; bases outside the gene matches: 11. The germline gives CDR1 MGHRA, CDR2 YSYEKL. The CDR3 has 15 amino acids. The CDR3 reads CASSQGFGTGGRAFF. The CDR3 DNA reads as TGCGCCAGCAGCCAAGGGTTCGGAACAGGGGGTAGAGCTTTCTTT.

The CDR3 spells CASSPVAKNIQYF. The CDR3, as DNA: TGTGCCAGCAGCCCCGTAGCCAAAAACATTCAGTACTTC. This chain connects TRBV7-3 to TRBJ2-4; no firm D call. Trimming took 5 bases from V and 0 from J, leaving 5 bases between them. The germline gives CDR1 SGHTA, CDR2 FQGTGA. The CDR3 length is 13 residues.

A single count supports this clone. V and J are TRBV9 and TRBJ2-7; 10 bases align to TRBD1. V trimming: 3 bases; J trimming: 2 bases; junction bases outside the gene matches: 5. The V gene's germline CDR1 is SGDLS and CDR2 YYNGEE. CDR3 length: 15 amino acids. Here the CDR3 reads CASSAPGQGAYEQYF. Written as DNA, the CDR3 is TGTGCCAGCAGCGCACCAGGACAGGGGGCCTACGAGCAGTACTTC.

The chain combines TRBV5-6 with TRBJ1-6, with TRBD1 matching over 8 bases. The V gene's germline CDR1 is SGHDT and CDR2 YYEEEE. CDR3 length: 17 amino acids. Trimming at V came to 0 bases and at J to 8 bases, leaving 10 bases not matched to a gene. CDR3 sequence (DNA): TGTGCCAGCAGCTTGGCACGACGACAGGGGATGCATTCACCCCTCCACTTT. It is translated as CASSLARRQGMHSPLHF.

The rearrangement links TRBV7-2 to TRBJ2-3; TRBD2 matches 15 bases. The V gene's germline CDR1 is SGHTA and CDR2 FQGNSA. J gave up 9 bases and V 5 bases, and 9 bases lay outside the gene matches. The CDR3 is made up of 16 amino acids. This chain's CDR3 is CASSHRTSGGAGTQYF. CDR3 nucleotide sequence: TGTGCCAGCAGCCACCGGACTAGCGGGGGGGCAGGGACGCAGTATTTT.

This clone was picked up one time. The chain carries TRBV18 and TRBJ2-1; 8 nucleotides line up with TRBD2. The ends lost 0 bases at V and 4 bases at J; junction bases unmatched: 5. Germline assignment: CDR1 KGHSH and CDR2 LQKENI. This CDR3 is 16 amino acids long. CDR3 residues: CASSPPRSGGYNEQFF. CDR3 DNA sequence: TGTGCCAGCTCACCACCGAGGAGCGGGGGTTACAATGAGCAGTTCTTC.

The DNA of the CDR3 is TGTGCCAGCAGCTTAATTGGCCGGGGTATGAACATTCAGTACTTC. Protein product: CASSLIGRGMNIQYF. The genes are TRBV11-2 and TRBJ2-4, with TRBD2 as a possible D gene (5 bases). This CDR3 region has 15 residues. The germline V gene has CDR1 SGHAT and CDR2 FQNNGV. V was cut by 2 bases and J by 7 bases, with 15 bases left in between. The full variable domain, completed using reference TRBV11-2 and TRBJ2-4, is EAGVAQSPRYKIIEKRQSVAFWCNPISGHATLYWYQQILGQGPKLLIQFQNNGVVDDSQLPKDRFSAERLKGVDSTLKIQPAKLEDSAVYLCASSLIGRGMNIQYFGAGTRLSVL.

The chain employs TRBV19 and TRBJ1-1; possible D gene TRBD1, 5 bases. This CDR3 is 14 amino acids long. Germline values: CDR1 LNHDA, CDR2 SQIVND (reference sequence). With 3 bases removed from V and 7 bases from J, the gap between germline ends came to 15 bases. CDR3 nucleotide sequence: TGTGCCAGTAGTATCACAGGAAGAGCCATTGAAGCTTTCTTT. This gives the protein CASSITGRAIEAFF. Full variable domain (outside the CDR3, taken from reference TRBV19 and TRBJ1-1): DGGITQSPKYLFRKEGQNVTLSCEQNLNHDAMYWYRQDPGQGLRLIYYSQIVNDFQKGDIAEGYSVSREKKESFPLTVTSAQKNPTAFYLCASSITGRAIEAFFGQGTRLTVV.

The chain combines TRBV24-1 with TRBJ2-3, with 13 bases lining up with TRBD2. V lost 3 bases and J lost 4; bases outside the gene matches: 18. From germline, CDR1 is KGHDR and CDR2 SFDVKD. The length of the CDR3 is 21 residues. CDR3 DNA sequence: TGTGCCACCAGTGATCCCGTAATTCGGACTAGCGGGGGATGGGTGGCAGATACGCAGTATTTT. This gives the protein CATSDPVIRTSGGWVADTQYF.

The rearrangement links TRBV29-1 to TRBJ1-5; D might be TRBD1 (6 bases). Germline assignment: CDR1 SQVTM and CDR2 ANQGSEA. Between the trimmed V and J ends, which lost 4 bases and 1 base, there was a span of 17 bases. CDR3 length: 16 amino acids. CDR3 protein: CSVVLSRTASNQPQHF. CDR3 bases: TGCAGCGTTGTACTATCCAGGACAGCAAGCAATCAGCCCCAGCATTTT.